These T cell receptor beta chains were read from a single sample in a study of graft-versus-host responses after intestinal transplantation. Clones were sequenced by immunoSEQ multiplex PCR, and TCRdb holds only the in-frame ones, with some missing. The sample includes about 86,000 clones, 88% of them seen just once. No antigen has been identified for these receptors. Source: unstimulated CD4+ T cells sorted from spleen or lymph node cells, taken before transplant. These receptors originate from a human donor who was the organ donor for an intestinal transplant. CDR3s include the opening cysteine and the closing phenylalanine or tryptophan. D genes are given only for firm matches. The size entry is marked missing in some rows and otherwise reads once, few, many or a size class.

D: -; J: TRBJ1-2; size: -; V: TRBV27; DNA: TGTGCCAGCAGTTGGCAGGCTAACTATGGCTACACCTTC; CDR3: CASSWQANYGYTF
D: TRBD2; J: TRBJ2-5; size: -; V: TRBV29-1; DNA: TGCAGCGTTGGAAGCGGGGGGGCGGGAGAGACCCAGTACTTC; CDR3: CSVGSGGAGETQYF
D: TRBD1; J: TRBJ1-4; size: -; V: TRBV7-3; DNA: TGTGCCAGCAGCTTAACGGACAGGGGGCTGTTTTTT; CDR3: CASSLTDRGLFF
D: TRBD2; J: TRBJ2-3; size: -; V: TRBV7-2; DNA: TGTGCCAGCAGCGCCTGGGCCAGCGGGGCAGATACGCAGTATTTT; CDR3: CASSAWASGADTQYF
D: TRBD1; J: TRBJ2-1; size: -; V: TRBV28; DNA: TGTGCCAGCAGTCCGGGGGGACAGGGTGGGATCAATGAGCAGTTCTTC; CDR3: CASSPGGQGGINEQFF
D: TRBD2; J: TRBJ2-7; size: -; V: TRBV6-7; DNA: TGTGCCAGCAGTACGTCATTCGAGCGGGAACTCTTCGAGCAGTACTTC; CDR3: CASSTSFERELFEQYF
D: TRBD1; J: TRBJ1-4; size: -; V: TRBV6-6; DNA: TGTGCCAGCAGTTACCGGACAGGGGGGGATGAAAAACTGTTTTTT; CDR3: CASSYRTGGDEKLFF
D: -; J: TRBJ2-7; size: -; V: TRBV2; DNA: TGTGCCAGCAGTGATCTCGGCAGGAAGTACTTC; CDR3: CASSDLGRKYF
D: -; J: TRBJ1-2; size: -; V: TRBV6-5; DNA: TGTGCCAGCAGCCCCGACAGAAACTATGGCTACACCTTC; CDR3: CASSPDRNYGYTF
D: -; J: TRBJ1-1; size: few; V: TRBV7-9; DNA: TGTGCCAGCCTTCAATGGTGGGGAACAGGGTGGAAGAACACTGAAGCTTTCTTT; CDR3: CASLQWWGTGWKNTEAFF
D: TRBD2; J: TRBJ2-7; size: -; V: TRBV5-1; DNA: TGCGCCAGCAGCTTTAGCGGGGACTCCTACGAGCAGTACTTC; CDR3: CASSFSGDSYEQYF
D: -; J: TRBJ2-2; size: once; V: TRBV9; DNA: TGTGCCAGCAGCGTAGACCCCAGCGGCTCCGGGGAGCTGTTTTTT; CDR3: CASSVDPSGSGELFF
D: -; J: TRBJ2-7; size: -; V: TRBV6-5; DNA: TGTGCCAGCAGTTACGATCTGGAGAGGAGAAACTACGAGCAGTACTTC; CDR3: CASSYDLERRNYEQYF
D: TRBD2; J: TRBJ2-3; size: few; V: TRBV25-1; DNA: TGTGCCAGCAGTGAAGCGGGAGGGCCAGATACGCAGTATTTT; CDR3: CASSEAGGPDTQYF
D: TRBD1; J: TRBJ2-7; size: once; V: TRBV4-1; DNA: TGCGCCAGCAGCCAAAGGGGACAGGGACCCCACGAGCAGTACTTC; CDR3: CASSQRGQGPHEQYF
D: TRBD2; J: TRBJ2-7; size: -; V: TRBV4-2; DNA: TGTGCCAGCAGCCCCTCCCCTAGCGGGGGCTACGAGCAGTACTTC; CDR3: CASSPSPSGGYEQYF
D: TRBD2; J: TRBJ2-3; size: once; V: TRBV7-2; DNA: TGTGCCAGCAGCTTAGTACGGGAGGTTCGCGCAGATACGCAGTATTTT; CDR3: CASSLVREVRADTQYF
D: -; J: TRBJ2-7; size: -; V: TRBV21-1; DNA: TGTGCCAGCAGCAAAATGGCCCGGAGGGATCAGACCTACGAGCAGTACTTC; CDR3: CASSKMARRDQTYEQYF
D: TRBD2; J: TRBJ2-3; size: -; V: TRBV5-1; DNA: TGCGCCAATTCACGGGGGGGAGCCACAGATACGCAGTATTTT; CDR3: CANSRGGATDTQYF
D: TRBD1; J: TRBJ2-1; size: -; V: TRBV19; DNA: TGTGCCAGTAGTCTTGGGACAGGGAAGTTTTCCGGCTACAATGAGCAGTTCTTC; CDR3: CASSLGTGKFSGYNEQFF
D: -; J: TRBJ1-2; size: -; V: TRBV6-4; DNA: TGTGCCAGCAGTGGGGCCGTCGAGCGGCTTATATACTATGGCTACACCTTC; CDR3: CASSGAVERLIYYGYTF
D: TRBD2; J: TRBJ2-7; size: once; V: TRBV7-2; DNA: TGTGCCAGCAGCCCAGCTGCGGGAGGGTTCTACGAGCAGTACTTC; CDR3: CASSPAAGGFYEQYF
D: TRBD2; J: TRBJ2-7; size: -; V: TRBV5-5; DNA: TGTGCCAGCAGCTTTAACCGACTAGCGGGAACCTACGAGCAGTACTTC; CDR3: CASSFNRLAGTYEQYF
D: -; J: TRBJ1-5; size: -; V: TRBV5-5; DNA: TGTGCCAGCAGCTTATGGGGGGAATTTAATCAGCCCCAGCATTTT; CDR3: CASSLWGEFNQPQHF
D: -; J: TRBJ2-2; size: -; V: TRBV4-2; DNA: TGTGCCAGCAGCCAAGATCCCAGGGGAATCACCGGGGAGCTGTTTTTT; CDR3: CASSQDPRGITGELFF
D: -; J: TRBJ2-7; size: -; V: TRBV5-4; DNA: TGTGCCAGCAGCCTCGGAGGGGACTCCCCGCGGACCGAAGACTACGAGCAGTACTTC; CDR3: CASSLGGDSPRTEDYEQYF
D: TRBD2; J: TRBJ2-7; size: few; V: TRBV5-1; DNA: TGCGCCAGCAGCAAGGGACTAGCGGGGTACGAGCAGTACTTC; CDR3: CASSKGLAGYEQYF
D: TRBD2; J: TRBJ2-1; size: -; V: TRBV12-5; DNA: TGTGCTAGTGGTTTGGTACGAGCGGGGGGGCGCGATGAGCAGTTCTTC; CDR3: CASGLVRAGGRDEQFF
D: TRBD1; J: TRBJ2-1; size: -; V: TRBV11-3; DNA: TGTGCCAGCAGCTCGGGACAGGGGGCGCGGAATGAGCAGTTCTTC; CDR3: CASSSGQGARNEQFF
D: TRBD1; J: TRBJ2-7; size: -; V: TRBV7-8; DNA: TGTGCCAGCAGCCAACCTACAGGGGACCCTACCTACGAGCAGTACTTC; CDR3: CASSQPTGDPTYEQYF
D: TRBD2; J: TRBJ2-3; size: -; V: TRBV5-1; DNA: TGCGCCAGCAGCCTTACTAGCGGGGGGCGCGATACGCAGTATTTT; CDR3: CASSLTSGGRDTQYF
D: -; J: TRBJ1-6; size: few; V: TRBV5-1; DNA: TGCGCCAGCAGCTCTCAGACAGCAGACAGCAATTCACCCCTCCACTTT; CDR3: CASSSQTADSNSPLHF
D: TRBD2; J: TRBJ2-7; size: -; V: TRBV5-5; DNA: TGTGCCAGCAGCTTAAGTTGGGATGGTCCTAGCGGGGTCGAGTACGAGCAGTACTTC; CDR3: CASSLSWDGPSGVEYEQYF
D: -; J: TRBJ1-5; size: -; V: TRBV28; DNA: TGTGCCAGCAGTTTAGGAGGGGCCCTCCAGCCCCAGCATTTT; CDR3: CASSLGGALQPQHF
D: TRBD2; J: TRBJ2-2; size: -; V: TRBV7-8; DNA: TGTGCCAGTCACCATTCAGCGGGAGGGGGAAACACCGGGGAGCTGTTTTTT; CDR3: CASHHSAGGGNTGELFF
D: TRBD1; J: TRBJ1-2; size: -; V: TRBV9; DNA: TGTGCCAGCAGCGCCAGACAGGGGCGACTTAAGGATGGCTACACCTTC; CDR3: CASSARQGRLKDGYTF
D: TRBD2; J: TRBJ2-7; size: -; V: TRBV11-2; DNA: TGTGCCAGCAGCTTAGAGGGGACTAGCCTTTTCGAGCAGTACTTC; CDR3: CASSLEGTSLFEQYF
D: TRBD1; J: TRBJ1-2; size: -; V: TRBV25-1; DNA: TGTGCCAGCGAGGACAGGCGAGGGGGTGGCTACACCTTC; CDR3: CASEDRRGGGYTF
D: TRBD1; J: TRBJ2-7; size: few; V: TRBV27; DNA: TGTGCCAGCAGTCATACAGGGGGATACGAGCAGTACTTC; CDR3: CASSHTGGYEQYF
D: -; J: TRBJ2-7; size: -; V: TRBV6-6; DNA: TGTGCCAGCAGTTACTCGAGATCGTCCGGGGGTTGGCAGTACTTC; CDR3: CASSYSRSSGGWQYF
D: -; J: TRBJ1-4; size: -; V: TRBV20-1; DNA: TGCAGTGCCGCGTTTAATGAAAAACTGTTTTTT; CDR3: CSAAFNEKLFF
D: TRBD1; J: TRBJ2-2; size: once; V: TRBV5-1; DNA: TGCGCCAGCAGCTTGGGGGTACAGGGGATCACCGGGGAGCTGTTTTTT; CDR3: CASSLGVQGITGELFF
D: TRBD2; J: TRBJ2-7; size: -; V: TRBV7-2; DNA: TGTGCCAGCAGCTTGGGGGGGAGGGCCGATCGAAAGTACTTC; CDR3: CASSLGGRADRKYF
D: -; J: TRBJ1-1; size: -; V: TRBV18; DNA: TGTGCCAGCTCAACCAGGGCCACTGAAGCTTTCTTT; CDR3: CASSTRATEAFF
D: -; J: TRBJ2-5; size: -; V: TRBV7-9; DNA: TGTGCCAGCAGCGAAAGCGCAGGGCAAGAGACCCAGTACTTC; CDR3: CASSESAGQETQYF
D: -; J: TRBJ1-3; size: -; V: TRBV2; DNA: TGTGCCAGCACCGAGGCAGTCCCCATATATTTT; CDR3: CASTEAVPIYF
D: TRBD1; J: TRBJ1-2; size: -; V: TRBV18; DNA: TGTGCCAGCTCACCAGGGGCGGGACAGGAGTATGGCTACACCTTC; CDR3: CASSPGAGQEYGYTF
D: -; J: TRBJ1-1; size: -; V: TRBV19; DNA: TGTGCCAGTAGTATCCCGAACAGGGTGGGACGCACTGAAGCTTTCTTT; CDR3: CASSIPNRVGRTEAFF
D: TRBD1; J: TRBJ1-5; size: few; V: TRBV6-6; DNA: TGTGCCAGCAGTTACCGGGCTCCAGGGGGGAGTTGGCATTTT; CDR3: CASSYRAPGGSWHF
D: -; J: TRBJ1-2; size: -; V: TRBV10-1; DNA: TGCGCCAGCAGTGGGGGGGGTCGTTATGGCTACACCTTC; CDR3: CASSGGGRYGYTF
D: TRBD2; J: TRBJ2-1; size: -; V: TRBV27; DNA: TGTGCCAGCAGTTTGAGCCTACTAGCGGCCCCTTCCTGGGAGCAGTTCTTC; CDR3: CASSLSLLAAPSWEQFF
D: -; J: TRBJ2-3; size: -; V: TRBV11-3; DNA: TGTGCCAGCAGCTTAGTCGCGGGGTCTAGCACAGATACGCAGTATTTT; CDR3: CASSLVAGSSTDTQYF
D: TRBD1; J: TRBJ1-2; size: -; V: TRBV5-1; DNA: TGCGCCAGCAGCGAGGGACAGGGTGGAGTTAACTATGGCTACACCTTC; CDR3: CASSEGQGGVNYGYTF
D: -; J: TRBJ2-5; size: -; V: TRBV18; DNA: TGTGCCAGCTCCCTTATCGGGGGACCGCGTGAGACCCAGTACTTC; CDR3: CASSLIGGPRETQYF
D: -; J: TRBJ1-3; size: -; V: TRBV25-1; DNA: TGTGCCAGCAGTGAAGGGCAGACCATATATTTT; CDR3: CASSEGQTIYF
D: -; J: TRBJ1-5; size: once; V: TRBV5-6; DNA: TGTGCCAGCAGCCGCAGGGGTGGCAATCAGCCCCAGCATTTT; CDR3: CASSRRGGNQPQHF
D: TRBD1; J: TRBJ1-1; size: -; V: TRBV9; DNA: TGTGCCAGCAGCCCGGTACAGGGGATGAACACTGAAGCTTTCTTT; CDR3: CASSPVQGMNTEAFF
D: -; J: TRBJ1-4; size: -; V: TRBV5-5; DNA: TGTGCCAGCAGCTGGAGGACAACTAATGAAAAACTGTTTTTT; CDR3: CASSWRTTNEKLFF
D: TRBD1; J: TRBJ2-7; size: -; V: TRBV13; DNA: TGTGCCAGCAGACGGACAGGAAAGTCCTACGAGCAGTACTTC; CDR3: CASRRTGKSYEQYF
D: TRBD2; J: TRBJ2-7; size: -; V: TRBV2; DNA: TGTGCCAGCAGCGAGGCCGGGACTAGTAGTTGGGAGTTCCTCTACGAGCAGTACTTC; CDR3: CASSEAGTSSWEFLYEQYF